A single sample is the source of the 11 T cell receptor beta chains below, sequenced in a study of blood T cells in healthy people across ages. The second PCR ran about 6 to 11 cycles with a sample-barcoded 5' primer and J-beta primers. TCRdb processed the 5' RACE reads anew with MiXCR; each CDR3 protein has one entry. The profile shows about 1.1 million distinct CDR3 sequences, around two fifths of them singletons. The specimen was blood. These receptors were obtained from a man aged 18 to 29 in good health.

The gene calls are TRBV3-1 and TRBJ2-3; 13 bases fit TRBD2. The CDR3 totals 17 residues. Germline trimming cut 3 bases from V and 4 bases from J; bases unmatched to any gene: 7. CDR1 and CDR2 from the germline V gene are LGHDT and YNNKEL (reference sequence). CDR3 in DNA: TGTGCCAGCAGCCATGAGACTAGCGGGGGGTCACCAGATACGCAGTATTTT. It encodes CASSHETSGGSPDTQYF.

The chain links TRBV20-1 to TRBJ1-5; D may be TRBD1 (6 bases). CDR3 length equals 14 residues. Germline V gene lookup returns CDR1 DFQATT and CDR2 SNEGSKA (reference sequence). Trimming shortened V by 0 bases and J by 7 bases, and 13 bases separated the two germline ends. In nucleotides, the CDR3 is TGCAGTGCTAGAGATAGCAGGGGAGGACAGCCCCAGCATTTT. Translating it yields CSARDSRGGQPQHF.

This clonotype came up a few times. The V and J genes are TRBV21-1 and TRBJ1-5; TRBD1 reflects the table's D call only, with no check against the DNA. TRBV21-1 is noted as a pseudogene. The CDR3 runs 14 residues. The CDR3 reads CASSTTGGCQPQHF. Here the CDR3 DNA reads TGTGCCAGCAGCACTACAGGGGGTTGTCAGCCCCAGCATTTT.

The chain carries TRBV10-3 and TRBJ2-7, with 10 bases matching TRBD1. The length of the CDR3 is 15 residues. V shed 6 bases, J shed 5 bases, and the junction held 10 bases outside the gene matches. The germline gives CDR1 ENHRY, CDR2 SYGVKD. This chain's CDR3 is CAIRAGTGVGDEQYF. The CDR3, as DNA: TGTGCCATCAGGGCCGGGACAGGGGTCGGGGACGAGCAGTACTTC.

J is TRBJ2-1 and V is TRBV7-8; 10 bases map to TRBD1. The CDR3 covers 16 residues. V gave up 4 bases and J gave up 4 bases; unmatched junction bases: 7. Germline CDR1 and CDR2: SGHVS and FQNEAQ. The CDR3 bases are TGTGCCAGCAGCTCCTCGACAGGGGGCAGATACAATGAGCAGTTCTTC. This codes for CASSSSTGGRYNEQFF.

This clonotype was counted between two and nine times. J is TRBJ1-5 and V is TRBV6-2 or TRBV6-3, with D unresolved. V shed 2 bases and J shed 5 bases, with 4 bases lying between them. This CDR3 is built from 12 residues. Germline V gene data show CDR1 as MNHEY and CDR2 as SVGEGT. CDR3 protein: CASSYTHQPQHF. DNA of the CDR3: TGTGCCAGCAGTTACACTCATCAGCCCCAGCATTTT.

In this sample, this clonotype turned up a few times. The chain links TRBV5-1 to TRBJ2-1, with TRBD1 matching 7 bases. Trimming cost V 8 bases and J 4 bases; bases outside gene matches: 3. Germline V lookup: CDR1 SGHRS, CDR2 YFSETQ. The CDR3 runs to 12 residues. For the CDR3, the DNA is TGCGCCAGTCGCAGGGGGTACAATGAGCAGTTCTTC. Its translation is CASRRGYNEQFF.

V and J are TRBV5-1 and TRBJ2-5; 12 nucleotides agree with TRBD1. Germline values: CDR1 SGHRS, CDR2 YFSETQ. The CDR3 covers 16 residues. Trimming removed 4 bases from V and 11 bases from J; junction bases left unmatched: 15. The CDR3, as DNA: TGCGCCAGCAGCATCCGACCCGGGACAGGGGGCAATGAGCAGTACTTC. It encodes CASSIRPGTGGNEQYF.

This sequence joins TRBV6-6 and TRBJ2-1; 12 bases are shared with TRBD2. Losses at the gene ends were 0 bases for V and 7 bases for J; bases not matched to a gene: 7. Per the germline V gene, CDR1 is MNHNY and CDR2 is SVGAGI (reference sequence). The CDR3 is made up of 17 amino acids. The CDR3 region has the DNA TGTGCCAGCAGTTACTCTCAGCGCACTAGCGGGGGGAATGAGCAGTTCTTC. It codes for CASSYSQRTSGGNEQFF.

The CDR3 DNA reads as TGTGCCAGCAGCCAAGATAGGCTCTCTAGGAACACTGAAGCTTTCTTT. Translated, it gives CASSQDRLSRNTEAFF. This chain joins TRBV14 and TRBJ1-1, with D hard to call. The germline V gene encodes CDR1 SGHDN and CDR2 FVKESK. There are 16 residues in the CDR3. Trimming pared 0 bases from V and 1 base from J, leaving 12 bases between.

This clonotype has a handful of counts. V gene TRBV6-2 or TRBV6-3 combines with J gene TRBJ2-3; D is possibly TRBD1 (6 bases). The CDR3 consists of 17 residues. V was pared by 0 bases and J by 2 bases, with 15 bases between. Looked up from germline, CDR1 is MNHEY and CDR2 is SVGEGT. CDR3 bases: TGTGCCAGCAGTTACTCGCGTCAGGGGATTAACACAGATACGCAGTATTTT. Translated, it gives CASSYSRQGINTDTQYF.